This T cell receptor (beta chain) was identified during a study of cytomegalovirus exposure and HLA in healthy donors. Study-level information: Genetic ancestry analysis placed more than 80% of the approximately 400 donors that were genotyped in the Caucasian-associated cluster.

Notes on this clone: Its matching antigen is unknown. The junction departs from the called germline gene at one end, perhaps through a read error.

Study-level results: In an earlier analysis, about 87% or about 30%: the productive usage of most TCR beta V segments. HLA allele associations emerged for some 16,000 TCR beta sequences in a later analysis, at 0.05 false discovery rate. In a later analysis, V- and J-gene trimming of beta chains associated with a DCLRE1C missense variant, replicated independently.

Both 60 Vbeta primers and 13 Jbeta primers went into the PCR. Assay: immunoSEQ multiplex PCR; the TCRdb copy retains only in-frame clones and omits some. The sample carries 100,000 to 150,000 clones, about 80% recorded once. Germline V gives CDR1 SGHVS, CDR2 FNYEAQ. The CDR3 covers 15 residues. The TCR was taken from a woman aged 40 to 50 in good health and CMV-seropositive. Sequencing used PBMCs. The chain joins TRBV7-6 to TRBJ1-2, with TRBD1 matching 7 bases. The CDR3 DNA reads TGTGTCAGCAGCCAGGGACAGCTTCAAACCTATGGCTACACCTTC. This codes for CVSSQGQLQTYGYTF.